The clone carrying this T cell receptor (beta chain) came up a few times. Its cognate antigen is unknown. The Oncomine TCR Beta short-read assay was applied to DNA of cultured CD4+ T cells. TCRdb re-derived calls from the PCR reads in MiXCR, one entry per CDR3 protein. Among 25,000 to 30,000 distinct CDR3 sequences listed, around two fifths were seen once. Specified time point: late sampling 161 to 241 days after vaccination in a few convalescent patients. As to treatment: roughly 11-day PBMC culture with coronavirus spike peptide pools or control peptides (ViraFEST assay). This CDR3 spans 15 amino acids. Unmatched junction bases numbered 8, after V lost 3 bases and J lost 9 bases. CDR1 is MGHRA, CDR2 YSYEKL, per germline. This entry belongs to a study of vaccination and CD4 T cells after COVID-19. Study context: There were three convalescent patients sampled at day 14 and again at days 161 to 241 post-vaccination.

The rearrangement links TRBV4-1 to TRBJ2-6; 7 bases agree with TRBD2. The clonotype was recovered from a human donor who had recovered from COVID-19. Sequenced here: CD4+ T cells from blood, cultured in vitro, sampled about 7 months after SARS-CoV-2 vaccination. CDR3 region: CASSQLIREGNVLTF. The CDR3 nucleotides read TGCGCCAGCAGCCAGCTAATCAGGGAGGGCAACGTCCTGACTTTC.